This is a list of T cell receptor beta chains from one sample in a study of T cells in tuberculosis. TCRdb's table, derived via immunoSEQ multiplex PCR, lists solely in-frame clones and lacks some. The sample contains 30,000 or so clones, roughly 94% of which appear only once. The sequencing here drew on PBMCs, taken at tuberculosis diagnosis. Every receptor here comes from an adult with tuberculosis. Some clones in this sample may be carry-over from other donors' samples. Each CDR3 is given with its conserved first and last residue. The order of the fields is clone size, V gene, D gene, J gene, CDR3 DNA, CDR3 protein. A D gene is named only where the DNA matches it firmly. Some rows mark clone size as missing; the rest say once, few, many or name a class of expanded clone.

clone_size: .
v_call: TRBV14
d_call: TRBD1
j_call: TRBJ1-6
cdr3_nt: TGTGCCAGCAGCCGATGGGACAGGGGGGATTCACCCCTCCACTTT
cdr3_aa: CASSRWDRGDSPLHF

clone_size: .
v_call: TRBV6-1
d_call: TRBD1
j_call: TRBJ2-7
cdr3_nt: TGTGCCAGCAGTGAACTCACGGACAGGGGAATATACGAGCAGTACTTC
cdr3_aa: CASSELTDRGIYEQYF

clone_size: .
v_call: TRBV6-1
d_call: TRBD1
j_call: TRBJ2-2
cdr3_nt: TGTGCCAGCAGGGAGACAGGGTGGGGCACCGGGGAGCTGTTTTTT
cdr3_aa: CASRETGWGTGELFF

clone_size: .
v_call: TRBV12-5
d_call: TRBD1
j_call: TRBJ1-6
cdr3_nt: TGTGCTAGTGGTAAAGGGACAGGGGGTATCCTATATGGTAATTCACCCCTCCACTTT
cdr3_aa: CASGKGTGGILYGNSPLHF

clone_size: .
v_call: TRBV2
d_call: TRBD1
j_call: TRBJ2-2
cdr3_nt: TGTGCCAGCAGAAACCAGGGGGCCGGGGAGCTGTTTTTT
cdr3_aa: CASRNQGAGELFF

clone_size: few
v_call: TRBV7-6
d_call: TRBD2
j_call: TRBJ2-3
cdr3_nt: TGTGCCAGCAGCTTAAGCGGGGGGACCACAGATACGCAGTATTTT
cdr3_aa: CASSLSGGTTDTQYF

clone_size: .
v_call: TRBV5-5
d_call: TRBD2
j_call: TRBJ2-7
cdr3_nt: TGTGCCAGCAGCTTAACTGTAACTAGCGGACCCTCCTACGAGCAGTACTTC
cdr3_aa: CASSLTVTSGPSYEQYF

clone_size: few
v_call: TRBV10-1
d_call: .
j_call: TRBJ2-7
cdr3_nt: TGCGCCAGCACAGCGGCCCCGGGGTACGAGCAGTACTTC
cdr3_aa: CASTAAPGYEQYF

clone_size: .
v_call: TRBV7-3
d_call: TRBD1
j_call: TRBJ2-5
cdr3_nt: TGTGCCAGCAGCTTAAGGCAGGGGGCGTCGGAGACCCAGTACTTC
cdr3_aa: CASSLRQGASETQYF

clone_size: .
v_call: TRBV5-1
d_call: .
j_call: TRBJ2-2
cdr3_nt: TGCGCCAGCAGCTTGAGTGCTATCCCGACCGGGGAGCTGTTTTTT
cdr3_aa: CASSLSAIPTGELFF

clone_size: once
v_call: TRBV19
d_call: TRBD1
j_call: TRBJ2-6
cdr3_nt: TGTGCCAGTAGCATTACAGGGGTCGGGGCCAACGTCCTGACTTTC
cdr3_aa: CASSITGVGANVLTF

clone_size: .
v_call: TRBV27
d_call: TRBD1
j_call: TRBJ1-2
cdr3_nt: TGTGCCAGCAGTTTCTCCGGGACAGGGGTCTATGGCTACACCTTC
cdr3_aa: CASSFSGTGVYGYTF

clone_size: .
v_call: TRBV2
d_call: .
j_call: TRBJ1-5
cdr3_nt: TGTGCCAGCATGACAGGAGTTAGCAATCAGCCCCAGCATTTT
cdr3_aa: CASMTGVSNQPQHF

clone_size: once
v_call: TRBV6-6
d_call: .
j_call: TRBJ2-3
cdr3_nt: TGTGCCAGCAGCCCCGAGGGATCTAGCACAGATACGCAGTATTTT
cdr3_aa: CASSPEGSSTDTQYF

clone_size: .
v_call: TRBV18
d_call: .
j_call: TRBJ1-1
cdr3_nt: TGTGCCAGCTCACCGAGGAAGATGATGGGGGCTCCGGCTGAAGCTTTCTTT
cdr3_aa: CASSPRKMMGAPAEAFF

clone_size: .
v_call: TRBV10-3
d_call: .
j_call: TRBJ2-1
cdr3_nt: TGTGCCATCTCGTCCGCGGGGGCCACGAGCTCCTACAATGAGCAGTTCTTC
cdr3_aa: CAISSAGATSSYNEQFF

clone_size: .
v_call: TRBV27
d_call: TRBD1
j_call: TRBJ1-5
cdr3_nt: TGTGCCAGCAGCCTACAGGGGAGCAATCAGCCCCAGCATTTT
cdr3_aa: CASSLQGSNQPQHF

clone_size: once
v_call: TRBV5-1
d_call: TRBD1
j_call: TRBJ2-1
cdr3_nt: TGCGCCAGCAGCTACGGACAGGGCTACAATGAGCAGTTCTTC
cdr3_aa: CASSYGQGYNEQFF

clone_size: .
v_call: TRBV6-6
d_call: .
j_call: TRBJ2-7
cdr3_nt: TGTGCCAGCAGGTACAATAGCGGCCAGTCCTACGAGCAGTACTTC
cdr3_aa: CASRYNSGQSYEQYF

clone_size: .
v_call: TRBV5-4
d_call: TRBD2
j_call: TRBJ2-3
cdr3_nt: TGTGCCAGCAGCTTCCGCGGGGGTGGGGATACGCAGTATTTT
cdr3_aa: CASSFRGGGDTQYF

clone_size: .
v_call: TRBV5-1
d_call: .
j_call: TRBJ1-1
cdr3_nt: TGCGCCAGCGGCACAGGGATGAACACTGAAGCTTTCTTT
cdr3_aa: CASGTGMNTEAFF

clone_size: .
v_call: TRBV2
d_call: TRBD1
j_call: TRBJ2-4
cdr3_nt: TGTGCCAGCAGCCCGAACCCCCGGGACAGGGAGGCCAAAAACATTCAGTACTTC
cdr3_aa: CASSPNPRDREAKNIQYF

clone_size: .
v_call: TRBV4-1
d_call: .
j_call: TRBJ1-2
cdr3_nt: TGCGCCAGCAGCCAAGATTCGGGTTCGGATGGCTACACCTTC
cdr3_aa: CASSQDSGSDGYTF

clone_size: few
v_call: TRBV15
d_call: .
j_call: TRBJ1-1
cdr3_nt: TGTGCCACCAGCTCAAACCAGGGTTCCGTGAACACTGAAGCTTTCTTT
cdr3_aa: CATSSNQGSVNTEAFF

clone_size: .
v_call: TRBV10-3
d_call: TRBD1
j_call: TRBJ1-4
cdr3_nt: TGTGCCATCAGCGGGACAGGAGGGAATCGCGAAAAACTGTTTTTT
cdr3_aa: CAISGTGGNREKLFF

clone_size: .
v_call: TRBV11-1
d_call: TRBD1
j_call: TRBJ2-7
cdr3_nt: TGTGCCAGCAGCTCGGGACCGGGACAGGGACCCTACGAGCAGTACTTC
cdr3_aa: CASSSGPGQGPYEQYF

clone_size: .
v_call: TRBV6-5
d_call: .
j_call: TRBJ1-1
cdr3_nt: TGTGCCAGCACCCCGGGGGGGGGACTGAACACTGAAGCTTTCTTT
cdr3_aa: CASTPGGGLNTEAFF

clone_size: .
v_call: TRBV18
d_call: .
j_call: TRBJ2-1
cdr3_nt: TGTGCCAGCTCACCAGACACAGGCGATGAGCAGTTCTTC
cdr3_aa: CASSPDTGDEQFF

clone_size: .
v_call: TRBV16
d_call: .
j_call: TRBJ1-1
cdr3_nt: TGTGCCAGCAGCCAATCGAGGCTAATCGGAGGGTTTGGGACTGAAGCTTTCTTT
cdr3_aa: CASSQSRLIGGFGTEAFF